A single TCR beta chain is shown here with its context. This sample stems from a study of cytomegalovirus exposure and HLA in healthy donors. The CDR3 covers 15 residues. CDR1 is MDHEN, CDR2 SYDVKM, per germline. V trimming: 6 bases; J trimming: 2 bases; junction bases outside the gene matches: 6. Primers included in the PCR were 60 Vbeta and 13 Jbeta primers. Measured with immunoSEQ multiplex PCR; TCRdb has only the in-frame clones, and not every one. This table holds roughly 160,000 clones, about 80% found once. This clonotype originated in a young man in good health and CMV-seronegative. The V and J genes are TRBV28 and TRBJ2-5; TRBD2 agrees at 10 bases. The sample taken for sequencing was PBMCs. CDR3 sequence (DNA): TGTGCCAGCAGGATGGGACTAGCGAAACAAGAGACCCAGTACTTC. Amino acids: CASRMGLAKQETQYF.